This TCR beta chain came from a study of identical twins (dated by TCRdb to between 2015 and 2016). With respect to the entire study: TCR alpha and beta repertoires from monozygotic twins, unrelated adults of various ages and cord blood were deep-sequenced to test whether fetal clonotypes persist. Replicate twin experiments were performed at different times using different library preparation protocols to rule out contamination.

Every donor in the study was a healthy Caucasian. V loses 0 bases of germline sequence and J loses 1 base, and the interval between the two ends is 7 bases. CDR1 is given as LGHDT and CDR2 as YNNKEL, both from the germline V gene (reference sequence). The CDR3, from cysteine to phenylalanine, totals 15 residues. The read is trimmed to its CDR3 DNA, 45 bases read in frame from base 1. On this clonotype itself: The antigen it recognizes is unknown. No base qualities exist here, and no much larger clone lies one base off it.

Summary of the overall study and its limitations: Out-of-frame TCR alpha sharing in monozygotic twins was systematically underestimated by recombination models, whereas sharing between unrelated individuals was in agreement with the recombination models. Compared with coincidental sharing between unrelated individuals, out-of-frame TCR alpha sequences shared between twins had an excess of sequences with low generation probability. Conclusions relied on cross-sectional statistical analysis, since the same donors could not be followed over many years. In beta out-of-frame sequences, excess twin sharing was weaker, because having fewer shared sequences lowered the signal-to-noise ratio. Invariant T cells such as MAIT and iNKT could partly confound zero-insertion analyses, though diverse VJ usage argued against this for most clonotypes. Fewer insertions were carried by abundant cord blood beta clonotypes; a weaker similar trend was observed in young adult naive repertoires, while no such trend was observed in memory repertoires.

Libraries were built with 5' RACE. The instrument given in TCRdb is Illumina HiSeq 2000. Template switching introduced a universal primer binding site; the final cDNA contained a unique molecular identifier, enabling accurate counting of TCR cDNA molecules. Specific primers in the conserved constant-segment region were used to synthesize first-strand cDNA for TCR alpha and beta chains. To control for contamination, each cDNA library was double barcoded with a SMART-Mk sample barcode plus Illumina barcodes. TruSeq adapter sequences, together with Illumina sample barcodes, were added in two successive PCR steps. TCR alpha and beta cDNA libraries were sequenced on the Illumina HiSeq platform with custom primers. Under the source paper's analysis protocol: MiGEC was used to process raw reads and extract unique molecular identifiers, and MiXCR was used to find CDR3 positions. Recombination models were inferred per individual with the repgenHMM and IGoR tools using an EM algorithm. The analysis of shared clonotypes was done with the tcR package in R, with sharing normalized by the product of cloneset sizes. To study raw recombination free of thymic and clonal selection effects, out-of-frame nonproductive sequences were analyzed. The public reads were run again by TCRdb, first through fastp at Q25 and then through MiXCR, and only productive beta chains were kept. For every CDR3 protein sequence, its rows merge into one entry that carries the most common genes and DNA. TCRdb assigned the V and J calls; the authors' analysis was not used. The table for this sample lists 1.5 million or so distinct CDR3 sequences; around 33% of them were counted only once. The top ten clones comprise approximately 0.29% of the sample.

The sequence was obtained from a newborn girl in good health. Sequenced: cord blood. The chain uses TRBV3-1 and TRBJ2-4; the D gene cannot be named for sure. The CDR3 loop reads CASSQDLVAKNIQYF. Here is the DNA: TGTGCCAGCAGCCAAGATCTAGTGGCCAAAAACATTCAGTACTTC.